This entry describes one T cell receptor (beta chain). Its antigen is not identified. Trimming stripped 0 bases from V and 0 bases from J, with 13 bases between. Looked up from germline, CDR1 is SGHNT and CDR2 is YYREEE (reference sequence). This CDR3 contains 17 residues. The record originates from a study of CD8+ T cells in alopecia areata. On the study more broadly: For the treated group, dosing was oral tofacitinib at 5 to 10 mg twice daily. Tofacitinib exposure lasted 6 to 18 months, followed by 6 months off drug. Study-level results: Mice showed clearer TCR sharing than patients did, a gap that was possibly HLA-related. Across lesional scalp, and particularly alopecia totalis/universalis, clonality surpassed that of normal scalp.

Reverse transcription of extracted RNA yielded cDNA, which provided the sequencing template. The protocol was immunoSEQ multiplex PCR, while the TCRdb copy is restricted to in-frame clones and leaves out a portion. This sample yields about 150,000 clones, of which over 70% are seen a single time; about 14% belongs to the top ten. The TCR sequence derives from a human donor with alopecia areata. The chain carries TRBV5-4 and TRBJ1-3; D remains unclear. The starting material was CD8+ T cells sorted from blood, obtained at week 0. CDR3: CASSLAPDFVSGNTIYF. The DNA for the CDR3 is TGTGCCAGCAGCTTGGCCCCAGATTTCGTCTCTGGAAACACCATATATTTT.